Sequencing of this TCR beta chain was carried out in a study of blood T cell repertoires in COVID-19. The protocol was immunoSEQ multiplex PCR, while the TCRdb copy is restricted to in-frame clones and leaves out a portion. Of 240,000 or so clones in the sample, 75% to 90% were seen once. Participants reported their clinical history, and cohort assignment relied on those reports. Per the germline V gene, CDR1 is LGHDT and CDR2 is YNNKEL (reference sequence). V dropped 2 bases and J dropped 2 bases, with 6 bases sitting between them. There are 14 residues in the CDR3. This chain links TRBV3-1 (or the pseudogene TRBV3-2) with TRBJ2-2; D might be TRBD2 (5 bases). The specimen was PBMCs or T cells enriched from blood (not recorded which). The source of this sequence is a woman between 40 and 55 years old with acute COVID-19. For the CDR3, the DNA is TGTGCCAGCAGCCAATCTAGCAACACCGGGGAGCTGTTTTTT. Translation: CASSQSSNTGELFF.